The 18 T cell receptor beta chains presented below share a single source sample, sequenced in a study of vaccination and CD4 T cells after COVID-19 (dated by TCRdb to about 2022). These receptors are not linked to any known antigen. Reading the label with the study, this specimen's treatment or condition is: approximately 11-day PBMC culture with coronavirus spike peptide pools or control peptides (ViraFEST assay). The protocol used for the library was PCR. TCRdb lists the instrument as Illumina iSeq 100. DNA from cultured CD4+ T cells underwent TCR sequencing with the Oncomine TCR Beta short-read assay at the Johns Hopkins FTIC core. The public reads were quality trimmed at Q25 with fastp and then assembled into clones with MiXCR by TCRdb, keeping productive beta chains. One record per CDR3 amino acid sequence lists the most common genes and DNA. Here the sample has about 11,000 distinct CDR3 sequences; about 61% occur a single time. Approximately 25% of the sample is taken by the ten largest.

The sequenced sample was CD4+ T cells from blood, cultured in vitro, obtained before SARS-CoV-2 vaccination. Every receptor here comes from a human donor who had recovered from COVID-19.

This clonotype was observed a few times. The DNA for the CDR3 is TGTGCCAGCAGGAGACAGGGGGGCACAGATACGCAGTATTTT. Encoded protein: CASRRQGGTDTQYF. The rearrangement links TRBV27 to TRBJ2-3, with TRBD1 identical over 9 bases. The CDR3 sequence is 14 residues long. With 6 bases clipped from V and 1 base from J, the junction kept 2 bases outside the gene matches. The germline CDR1 and CDR2 sequences are MNHEY and SMNVEV (reference sequence).

This chain uses TRBV19 with TRBJ2-1, with D hard to call. The CDR3 runs to 15 residues. With 7 bases removed from V and 2 bases from J, the gap between germline ends came to 15 bases. Germline loops: CDR1 LNHDA, CDR2 SQIVND (reference sequence). DNA for the CDR3: TGTGCCAGTAAAGAGTGGACGTCGCCCTACAATGAGCAGTTCTTC. It specifies CASKEWTSPYNEQFF.

The chain combines TRBV20-1 with TRBJ2-7; 7 bases are shared with TRBD2. The CDR3 totals 14 residues. Trimming cost V 5 bases and J 3 bases; bases outside gene matches: 10. Germline loops: CDR1 DFQATT, CDR2 SNEGSKA (reference sequence). CDR3 coding DNA: TGCAGTGCTTCTAGCGGAGACTTCCTCTACGAGCAGTACTTC. It specifies CSASSGDFLYEQYF.

This rearrangement joins TRBV28 to TRBJ1-5; D is perhaps TRBD1 (5 bases). This CDR3 is 14 amino acids long. V was pared by 6 bases and J by 3 bases, with 12 bases between. The V gene's germline CDR1 is MDHEN and CDR2 SYDVKM. For the CDR3, the DNA is TGTGCCAGCAGGCCCGGGGGGAACAATCAGCCCCAGCATTTT. Encoded protein: CASRPGGNNQPQHF.

The gene calls are TRBV7-9 and TRBJ2-7; TRBD2 matches at 9 bases. V lost 1 base and J lost 5; bases outside the gene matches: 21. The germline V gene has CDR1 SEHNR and CDR2 FQNEAQ (reference sequence). This CDR3 spans 20 amino acids. As DNA, the CDR3 is TGTGCCAGCAGCTTAGTATATTTGGGGACTAGCATTGGGGGATCGGACGAGCAGTACTTC. Translation: CASSLVYLGTSIGGSDEQYF.

The rearrangement links TRBV6-4 to TRBJ2-7, with 8 bases aligning to TRBD2. The trim removed 4 bases at V and 5 bases at J, leaving 4 bases unmatched. The V gene's germline CDR1 is MRHNA and CDR2 SNTAGT. The CDR3 extends over 13 amino acids. The DNA of the CDR3 is TGTGCCAGCAGTGCTCGGGAGGGCGACGAGCAGTACTTC. As protein: CASSAREGDEQYF.

The chain is built from TRBV6-1 and TRBJ2-3, with 8 bases fitting TRBD2. CDR1 MNHNS and CDR2 SASEGT come from the germline V gene. V gave up 7 bases and J gave up 5 bases; unmatched junction bases: 11. This CDR3 region has 15 residues. CDR3 protein: CASTRQASGLDTQYF. CDR3 DNA sequence: TGTGCCAGCACCAGACAGGCTAGCGGGTTAGATACGCAGTATTTT.

This clonotype was counted once. The chain combines TRBV15 with TRBJ1-6; D unresolved. This CDR3 is built from 16 residues. Germline CDR1 and CDR2: LNHNV and YYDKDF (reference sequence). Trimming cost V 4 bases and J 0 bases, with 10 bases left between them. The CDR3 bases are TGTGCCACCAGCATCGGGATTTACTCCTATAATTCACCCCTCCACTTT. This translates into CATSIGIYSYNSPLHF.

This clonotype showed up just once. This chain uses TRBV15 with TRBJ2-1; D not certain. CDR1 and CDR2 from the germline V gene are LNHNV and YYDKDF (reference sequence). The CDR3 has 14 residues. The V end lost 0 bases, the J end lost 4 bases, and 7 bases lay between the germline ends. The CDR3: CATSRDGQYNEQFF. The CDR3 DNA is TGTGCCACCAGCAGAGATGGGCAGTACAATGAGCAGTTCTTC.

The genes are TRBV2 and TRBJ2-2; 11 bases are shared with TRBD2. Per the germline V gene, CDR1 is SNHLY and CDR2 is FYNNEI. The CDR3 extends over 15 amino acids. V lost 7 bases and J lost 6; bases outside the gene matches: 7. The CDR3 nucleotides read TGTGCCAGCACTCGTAGCGGGAGGGCGTCCGGGGAGCTGTTTTTT. Translation gives CASTRSGRASGELFF.

The J gene is TRBJ1-6, the V gene TRBV6-1; the D is unclear. V was shortened by 6 bases and J by 9 bases, with 12 bases between the two germline ends. The CDR3 is 13 amino acids. CDR1 and CDR2 from the germline V gene are MNHNS and SASEGT. CDR3 DNA sequence: TGTGCCAGCAGCCTAAACGTGGGTTCACCCCTCCACTTT. It translates to CASSLNVGSPLHF.

This clonotype was seen only a few times. The V gene is TRBV19, the J gene TRBJ1-1; D remains ambiguous. Germline values: CDR1 LNHDA, CDR2 SQIVND (reference sequence). Trimming cost V 8 bases and J 5 bases, with 15 bases left between them. The CDR3 totals 13 residues. Here the CDR3 DNA reads TGTGCCAGTCTACTCTCGTGGGGAACTGAAGCTTTCTTT. As protein: CASLLSWGTEAFF.

The rearrangement uses TRBV6-7 and TRBJ1-2; perhaps TRBD1 as D (6 bases). TRBV6-7 is flagged as an ORF with uncertain function. The CDR3 totals 13 residues. V was clipped by 6 bases and J by 7 bases, with 15 bases between them. CDR3 nucleotide sequence: TGTGCCAGCAGGCGCACAGGGAAGGTTGGCTACACCTTC. It is translated as CASRRTGKVGYTF.

The chain carries TRBV20-1 and TRBJ1-1; no clear D gene. This CDR3 region has 15 residues. CDR1 is DFQATT and CDR2 is SNEGSKA in the germline V gene (reference sequence). V lost 3 bases and J 1 base, leaving 15 bases between the germline ends. CDR3 sequence: CSASALGVKNTEAFF. The CDR3 DNA is TGCAGTGCTAGCGCCCTCGGCGTGAAGAACACTGAAGCTTTCTTT.

In this sample, this clonotype turned up a few times. The rearrangement joins TRBV27 to TRBJ1-1; D not certain. In germline, CDR1 is MNHEY, CDR2 SMNVEV (reference sequence). The ends were cut back, 3 bases at V and 0 bases at J, with 8 bases in the middle. The CDR3 spans 14 residues. CDR3 region: CASSFLALNTEAFF. The CDR3 DNA reads as TGTGCCAGCAGTTTTCTTGCACTGAACACTGAAGCTTTCTTT.

The chain has TRBV5-1 and TRBJ2-1; TRBD1 or TRBD2 may be the D gene (5 bases each). The CDR3 has 15 amino acids. V was trimmed by 4 bases and J by 3 bases, leaving 14 bases between them. Germline assignment: CDR1 SGHRS and CDR2 YFSETQ. CDR3 region: CASSIGGSVYNEQFF. The CDR3 region has the DNA TGCGCCAGCAGCATTGGGGGTAGCGTCTACAATGAGCAGTTCTTC. Full variable domain (outside the CDR3, taken from reference TRBV5-1 and TRBJ2-1): KAGVTQTPRYLIKTRGQQVTLSCSPISGHRSVSWYQQTPGQGLQFLFEYFSETQRNKGNFPGRFSGRQFSNSRSEMNVSTLELGDSALYLCASSIGGSVYNEQFFGPGTRLTVL.

This clonotype is a singleton in its sample. V is TRBV4-1 and J is TRBJ1-5, with TRBD1 matching 10 bases. The germline CDR1 and CDR2 sequences are MGHRA and YSYEKL. V trimming: 5 bases; J trimming: 0 bases; junction bases outside the gene matches: 1. This CDR3 region has 15 residues. The CDR3 DNA follows: TGCGCCAGCAGCGGGACAGGGGCTAGCAATCAGCCCCAGCATTTT. Translating gives CASSGTGASNQPQHF.

V usage is TRBV6-5 and J usage is TRBJ1-2; D perhaps matches TRBD1 (5 bases). This CDR3 comprises 14 residues. Germline values: CDR1 MNHEY, CDR2 SVGAGI. Trimming removed 0 bases at V and 3 bases at J, with 8 bases between. The CDR3 here is CASSYSGRDYGYTF. The CDR3 nucleotides are TGTGCCAGCAGTTACTCCGGCAGGGACTATGGCTACACCTTC.